This T cell receptor (beta chain) was sequenced for a study of cytomegalovirus exposure and HLA in healthy donors (dated by TCRdb to 2017 to 2019). For the study in its entirety: The roughly 700 repertoires of the first cohort and the roughly 110 validation repertoires were produced on the same platform, according to a later analysis. Along with the roughly 670-subject first cohort, a separate validation cohort of over a hundred different subjects was used. The study aimed to test whether signatures of past pathogen exposure could be identified by cataloging public T cell receptors. To predict cytomegalovirus infection status, the study combined high-throughput TCR immunosequencing, statistical association of individual TCRs with disease status, and machine learning. Study-wide conclusions, independent of this receptor: It was suggested by the authors that the approach could potentially be generalized to other disease states and immunological phenotypes. In both the original and validation cohorts, the classifier was reported to diagnose cytomegalovirus status with high specificity and sensitivity. The study listed approximately 150 TCR beta chains as associated with cytomegalovirus. Subsequent analysis determined that TCRs grouped into clusters in the first cohort also showed a tendency toward co-occurrence across the 130 or so validation repertoires, and approximately 93% of cluster scores exceeded 0. In vitro tests confirmed that a few of the cytomegalovirus-associated TCR beta chains recognize cytomegalovirus antigens. While some public TCRs were present in many individuals, most TCR sequences turned up only very rarely across donors. A later analysis lacked HLA typing for the validation cohort, so it scored co-occurrence in that cohort across all 120 or so repertoires.

The method was the immunoSEQ multiplex PCR assay. Turning to the authors' computational methods: A statistical classification framework was developed to diagnose cytomegalovirus status using the catalog of TCR beta chain sequences. Sourced from immuneACCESS, this table was stored by TCRdb with only in-frame sequences that have V and J called. A share of the clones is absent; for the studies checked, an unresolved V gene accounts for under half, and the remainder has no known explanation. From that table come the V and J calls and clone size; the DNA was used to work out D and trimming. A total of 150,000 to 200,000 clones appear in this sample, roughly 83% of them only once. The ten top clones hold roughly 10% of the sample. The donors belonged to the validation cohort of approximately 130 subjects, which was separate from the approximately 660-subject first cohort. Notes on this clone: The clone's antigen remains unknown. Base qualities are not at hand, and no much larger clone is one base apart.

Looking up the germline V gene yields CDR1 MDHEN and CDR2 SYDVKM. Reading from cysteine to phenylalanine, the CDR3 counts 17 amino acids. The retained sequence is limited to the CDR3, 51 bases, with the frame set at the first base. V loses 8 bases at its end and J loses 4 bases; junction bases beyond the gene matches: 17. Sequencing was carried out using PBMCs. The sequence was collected from a young man in good health and CMV-seropositive. The chain joins TRBV28 to TRBJ1-3; TRBD1 matches 7 bases in the middle. The DNA reads TGTGCCAGCCAGACGACAAGGGGGCTCGCCCTAGGAAACACCATATATTTT. It codes for CASQTTRGLALGNTIYF.